This T cell receptor (beta chain) came from a study of blood T cell repertoires in COVID-19. Measured with immunoSEQ multiplex PCR; TCRdb has only the in-frame clones, and not every one. The data show over 450,000 clones, with around 90% seen just once and roughly 8.3% held by the top ten. In germline, CDR1 is KGHSH, CDR2 LQKENI. This CDR3 comprises 11 residues. V dropped 6 bases and J dropped 5 bases, with 8 bases sitting between them. Patients in Seattle were enrolled during active infection, then followed longitudinally. The clonotype was recovered from a woman aged 45 to 65 with COVID-19, enrolled during active disease. Input material: peripheral blood. This chain joins TRBV18 and TRBJ2-7; D possibly corresponds to TRBD1 (6 bases). The DNA of the CDR3 is TGTGCCAGCTCCCAGGGGAACGAGCAGTACTTC. As protein: CASSQGNEQYF. The variable domain in full, with the rest retrieved from reference TRBV18 and TRBJ2-7, is NAGVMQNPRHLVRRRGQEARLRCSPMKGHSHVYWYRQLPEEGLKFMVYLQKENIIDESGMPKERFSAEFPKEGPSILRIQQVVRGDSAAYFCASSQGNEQYFGPGTRLTVT.